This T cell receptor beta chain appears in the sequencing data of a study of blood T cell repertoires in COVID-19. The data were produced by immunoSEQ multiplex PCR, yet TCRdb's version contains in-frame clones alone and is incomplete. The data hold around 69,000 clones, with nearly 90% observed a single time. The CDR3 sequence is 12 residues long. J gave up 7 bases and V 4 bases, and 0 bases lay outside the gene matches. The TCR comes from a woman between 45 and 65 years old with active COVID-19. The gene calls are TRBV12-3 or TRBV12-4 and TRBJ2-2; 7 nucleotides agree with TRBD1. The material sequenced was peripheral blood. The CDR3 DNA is TGTGCCAGCAGTTCAGGGGGCGGGGAGCTGTTTTTT. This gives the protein CASSSGGGELFF.